These 19 T cell receptor beta chains came from one sample sequenced in a study of CD8+CD57+ T cells in acquired aplastic anemia. Genomic DNA templated the TCR beta VDJ and CDR3 profiling. One entry per CDR3 protein, called by TCRdb with MiXCR from the reads. The data contain approximately 220,000 distinct CDR3 sequences, approximately 45% of them seen just once; the ten biggest clones take up about 7.8%. Patients chosen for sequencing had CD8+CD57+ cells that had expanded, as shown by flow cytometry. The sequencing input was sorted CD4+, CD8+, or CD8+CD57+ T cells (not recorded which) from PBMCs. The receptors derive from a human donor with aplastic anemia.

The DNA for the CDR3 is TGTGCCAGTAGTATAGTAGGACGCGAGCAGTACTTC. Amino acids: CASSIVGREQYF. V is TRBV19 and J is TRBJ2-7; D unresolved. Germline V gene lookup returns CDR1 LNHDA and CDR2 SQIVND (reference sequence). The CDR3 covers 12 residues. Trimming pared 1 base from V and 6 bases from J, leaving 7 bases between.

This clonotype was seen ten or more times. This chain connects TRBV20-1 to TRBJ2-7; no clear D. The length of the CDR3 is 13 residues. V lost 1 base and J lost 5, with 12 bases in between. Germline-derived CDR1 and CDR2 are DFQATT and SNEGSKA (reference sequence). The CDR3, as DNA: TGCAGTGCTAGAGGTTCGGGCGAGAACGAGCAGTACTTC. This sequence encodes CSARGSGENEQYF.

J is TRBJ1-2 and V is TRBV2; unclear D gene. The CDR3 totals 14 residues. Deletions cut 2 bases from V and 8 bases from J, with 15 bases between. Germline assignment: CDR1 SNHLY and CDR2 FYNNEI. DNA for the CDR3: TGTGCCAGCAGTGAAATGAGGCAGTCCTACGGCTACACCTTC. The encoded protein is CASSEMRQSYGYTF.

This rearrangement joins TRBV2 to TRBJ1-1; 11 bases map to TRBD1. The CDR3 length is 14 residues. Trimming cost V 5 bases and J 5 bases; bases outside gene matches: 4. Germline assignment: CDR1 SNHLY and CDR2 FYNNEI. The CDR3 coding sequence is TGTGCCAGCAGTTACAGGGACAGGGGGACTGAAGCTTTCTTT. Protein: CASSYRDRGTEAFF.

J is TRBJ2-7 and V is TRBV12-3 or TRBV12-4; perhaps TRBD1 as D (6 bases). CDR3 length: 15 amino acids. The V gene lost 3 bases and the J gene lost 0 bases, with 12 bases spanning the gap. The CDR3 DNA reads as TGTGCCAGCAGTTTCGCCCGGGACATCTCCTACGAGCAGTACTTC. Translation gives CASSFARDISYEQYF.

This clonotype was seen only a few times. One base separates it from a far larger clone, so it is likely a read error. This chain joins TRBV4-1 and TRBJ1-1; D is undetermined. CDR1 and CDR2 (germline): MGHRA, YSYEKL. There are 13 residues in the CDR3. The CDR3 DNA reads as TGTGCCAGCAGCCAAGACGGGAACACTGAAGCTTTCTTT. Its translation: CASSQDGNTEAFF.

This clonotype was picked up many times. The V call is TRBV7-8, the J call TRBJ1-4; TRBD1 matches at 8 bases. The CDR3 length is 15 residues. CDR1 is SGHVS and CDR2 is FQNEAQ in the germline V gene. V lost 1 base and J lost 9; bases outside the gene matches: 7. Here the CDR3 DNA reads TGTGCCAGCAGCTTAGATACCGGCAGGGGGCAAAAACTGTTTTTT. The encoded protein is CASSLDTGRGQKLFF.

In its sample, this clonotype was seen a few times. V usage is TRBV19 and J usage is TRBJ2-3, with D possibly TRBD1 on 6 matching bases. This CDR3 is built from 10 residues. V lost 6 bases, J lost 14 bases, and 12 bases lay in between. The germline V gene has CDR1 LNHDA and CDR2 SQIVND (reference sequence). The DNA for the CDR3 is TGTGCCAGTAGGGGGGCGGATCTGTATTTT. Translated, it gives CASRGADLYF.

Regarding this clonotype: This is likely a read error, given that the CDR3 carries no conserved phenylalanine or tryptophan at its end. This chain uses TRBV4-3 with TRBJ1-2; D unclear. The germline V gene encodes CDR1 LGHNA and CDR2 YSLEER. Trimming shortened V by 3 bases and J by 4 bases, and 15 bases separated the two germline ends. The CDR3 runs 15 residues. CDR3 protein: CASSHEGEDSYGYTL. The CDR3 coding sequence is TGCGCCAGCAGCCACGAGGGAGAAGACTCCTATGGCTACACCCTC.

The V and J genes are TRBV7-9 and TRBJ2-5, with D maybe TRBD1 (6 bases). Germline V gives CDR1 SEHNR, CDR2 FQNEAQ (reference sequence). The CDR3 has 14 amino acids. V lost 5 bases and J 4 bases, leaving 14 bases between the germline ends. The chain's CDR3 is CASSQAGRGETQYF. CDR3 in DNA: TGTGCCAGCAGCCAGGCGGGCAGGGGAGAGACCCAGTACTTC.

The chain links TRBV9 to TRBJ2-3, with 7 bases matching TRBD2. Germline assignment: CDR1 SGDLS and CDR2 YYNGEE. V lost 4 bases and J lost 6; bases outside the gene matches: 14. The CDR3 is 16 amino acids. The CDR3 nucleotides are TGTGCCAGCAGCTCGAGGACTAGACGGAGCTACGATACGCAGTATTTT. Translation gives CASSSRTRRSYDTQYF.

The chain joins TRBV19 to TRBJ1-2; weak D call: TRBD1 (5 bases). Germline V gene lookup returns CDR1 LNHDA and CDR2 SQIVND (reference sequence). The CDR3 is 14 amino acids. Trimming pared 5 bases from V and 4 bases from J, leaving 14 bases between. The CDR3 sequence: CASSRGESVYGYTF. The CDR3, as DNA: TGTGCCAGTAGTCGGGGGGAATCTGTCTATGGCTACACCTTC.

The V and J genes are TRBV12-3 or TRBV12-4 and TRBJ2-5; no definite D call. The CDR3 is 16 amino acids. V was trimmed by 1 base and J by 5 bases, leaving 17 bases between them. The CDR3 sequence is CASSLGWRNSYETQYF. The CDR3 DNA follows: TGTGCCAGCAGTTTAGGGTGGCGAAATAGCTACGAGACCCAGTACTTC.

This clonotype has just a few counts. A much larger clone lies a single base off, so this may be a read error. CDR3 nucleotide sequence: TGTGCCAGCCTTGGGGGTTACGATATTGAAGCTTCCTTT. This translates into CASLGGYDIEASF. V usage is TRBV2 and J usage is TRBJ1-1; possible D gene TRBD1, 5 bases. The CDR3 extends over 13 amino acids. The germline V gene encodes CDR1 SNHLY and CDR2 FYNNEI. Full variable domain (remainder filled in from reference TRBV2 and TRBJ1-1): EPEVTQTPSHQVTQMGQEVILRCVPISNHLYFYWYRQILGQKVEFLVSFYNNEISEKSEIFDDQFSVERPDGSNFTLKIRSTKLEDSAMYFCASLGGYDIEASFGQGTRLTVV.

This clonotype was counted many times. V and J are TRBV7-2 and TRBJ1-2; D not certain. With 0 bases removed from V and 0 bases from J, the gap between germline ends came to 8 bases. This CDR3 has 15 residues. From germline, CDR1 is SGHTA and CDR2 FQGNSA. The CDR3 is CASSLADGPNYGYTF. The CDR3 DNA follows: TGTGCCAGCAGCTTAGCGGACGGACCTAACTATGGCTACACCTTC.

This clonotype was detected many times. The rearrangement links TRBV7-9 to TRBJ1-1; no clear D gene. This CDR3 has 13 amino acids. Germline CDR1 reads SEHNR; CDR2 reads FQNEAQ (reference sequence). The V end lost 4 bases, the J end lost 6 bases, and 12 bases lay between the germline ends. CDR3 sequence (DNA): TGTGCCAGCAGCTCCCCGCTGGTCTCTGAAGCTTTCTTT. It specifies CASSSPLVSEAFF.

There are a few counts of this clonotype. V and J are TRBV5-8 and TRBJ2-1, with TRBD1 as a possible D gene (6 bases). The CDR3 length is 17 residues. The germline CDR1 and CDR2 sequences are SGHTS and YDEGEE. V lost 2 bases, J lost 2 bases, and 17 bases lay in between. CDR3 sequence: CASSFGPGTTPYNEQFF. The CDR3 nucleotides read TGTGCCAGCAGCTTTGGCCCCGGGACAACCCCCTACAATGAGCAGTTCTTC. Complete variable domain (other parts from reference TRBV5-8 and TRBJ2-1): EAGVTQSPTHLIKTRGQQATLRCSPISGHTSVYWYQQALGLGLQFLLWYDEGEERNRGNFPPRFSGRQFPNYSSELNVNALELEDSALYLCASSFGPGTTPYNEQFFGPGTRLTVL.

The chain uses TRBV12-3 or TRBV12-4 and TRBJ1-2, with D perhaps TRBD1 (6 bases). Trimming shortened V by 4 bases and J by 8 bases, and 14 bases separated the two germline ends. CDR3 length: 13 residues. CDR3: CASSYDRYSGYTF. The DNA for the CDR3 is TGTGCCAGCAGTTATGACAGGTACTCCGGCTACACCTTC.

This clonotype was seen only once. The chain is built from TRBV29-1 and TRBJ2-7; D is perhaps TRBD1 (6 bases). This CDR3 is 13 amino acids long. The V end lost 4 bases, the J end lost 5 bases, and 15 bases lay between the germline ends. Germline CDR1 and CDR2: SQVTM and ANQGSEA. Here the CDR3 DNA reads TGCAGCGTTGGCATAGGGGGTCTAAACGAGCAGTACTTC. Encoded protein: CSVGIGGLNEQYF.